The rows below give T cell receptor beta chains drawn from one sample of a study of T cells in Graves' hyperthyroidism and ophthalmopathy. TCRdb re-called the multiplex PCR reads through MiXCR, storing one row per CDR3 protein. The table has roughly 740,000 distinct CDR3 sequences, about 16% seen once. The sample consisted of blood. The receptors originated from a man aged 18-30 years with Graves' hyperthyroidism. CDR3s include the opening cysteine and the closing phenylalanine or tryptophan. Fields, in order: D gene, J gene, V gene, clone size, CDR3 protein, CDR3 DNA. The D gene is left open where the match is weak. Part of the rows lack a size; the others show once, few, many or a class for expanded clones.

d_gene: TRBD2
j_gene: TRBJ2-5
v_gene: TRBV28
abundance: many
CDR3aa: CATGRETRETQYF
CDR3nt: TGTGCCACCGGGCGGGAGACCCGGGAGACCCAGTACTTC

d_gene: .
j_gene: TRBJ2-1
v_gene: TRBV28
abundance: many
CDR3aa: CASRIQGNEQFF
CDR3nt: TGTGCCAGCAGAATTCAGGGCAATGAGCAGTTCTTC

d_gene: TRBD1
j_gene: TRBJ2-7
v_gene: TRBV15
abundance: .
CDR3aa: CATSRDRWGQAYEQYF
CDR3nt: TGTGCCACCAGCAGAGATCGTTGGGGACAGGCCTACGAGCAGTACTTC

d_gene: TRBD2
j_gene: TRBJ2-3
v_gene: TRBV5-6
abundance: .
CDR3aa: CASRPGLAGYTDTQYF
CDR3nt: TGTGCCAGCAGACCGGGACTAGCGGGGTACACAGATACGCAGTATTTT

d_gene: TRBD1
j_gene: TRBJ2-4
v_gene: TRBV2
abundance: .
CDR3aa: CASSAETGTIQYF
CDR3nt: TGTGCCAGCAGTGCGGAGACAGGGACCATTCAGTACTTC

d_gene: TRBD1
j_gene: TRBJ2-7
v_gene: TRBV20-1
abundance: few
CDR3aa: CSARTAGGSYEQYF
CDR3nt: TGCAGTGCTAGAACCGCAGGGGGCTCCTACGAGCAGTACTTC

d_gene: .
j_gene: TRBJ2-3
v_gene: TRBV12-3/TRBV12-4
abundance: many
CDR3aa: CASSIFRGSTDTQYF
CDR3nt: TGTGCCAGCAGTATCTTCAGGGGAAGCACAGATACGCAGTATTTT

d_gene: TRBD2
j_gene: TRBJ2-1
v_gene: TRBV20-1
abundance: many
CDR3aa: CSARGVSGGNEQFF
CDR3nt: TGCAGTGCTAGGGGGGTTAGCGGGGGAAATGAGCAGTTCTTC

d_gene: .
j_gene: TRBJ2-1
v_gene: TRBV6-1
abundance: many
CDR3aa: CASSRSGVEQFF
CDR3nt: TGTGCCAGCAGTCGATCAGGGGTCGAGCAGTTCTTC

d_gene: TRBD1
j_gene: TRBJ1-2
v_gene: TRBV28
abundance: many
CDR3aa: CASSSGGTGGEKYGYTF
CDR3nt: TGTGCCAGCAGTTCAGGGGGGACAGGGGGCGAGAAGTATGGCTACACCTTC

d_gene: .
j_gene: TRBJ1-5
v_gene: TRBV5-5
abundance: .
CDR3aa: CASSTAPNQPQHF
CDR3nt: TGTGCCAGCAGCACCGCTCCCAATCAGCCCCAGCATTTT

d_gene: .
j_gene: TRBJ1-1
v_gene: TRBV9
abundance: .
CDR3aa: CASSVAPGSTEAFF
CDR3nt: TGTGCCAGCAGCGTCGCCCCGGGGAGCACTGAAGCTTTCTTT

d_gene: TRBD1
j_gene: TRBJ2-2
v_gene: TRBV19
abundance: few
CDR3aa: CASRGTGITGELFF
CDR3nt: TGTGCCAGTAGGGGGACAGGAATCACCGGGGAGCTGTTTTTT

d_gene: .
j_gene: TRBJ2-7
v_gene: TRBV6-1
abundance: few
CDR3aa: CASSPDWESSYEQYF
CDR3nt: TGTGCCAGCAGTCCTGACTGGGAGAGCTCCTACGAGCAGTACTTC

d_gene: .
j_gene: TRBJ1-3
v_gene: TRBV4-1
abundance: .
CDR3aa: CASSHGVQVRNTIYF
CDR3nt: TGCGCCAGCAGCCACGGGGTGCAGGTCCGTAACACCATATATTTT

d_gene: TRBD2
j_gene: TRBJ2-3
v_gene: TRBV5-1
abundance: many
CDR3aa: CASKGLAGDTQYF
CDR3nt: TGCGCCAGCAAGGGACTAGCGGGAGATACGCAGTATTTT

d_gene: .
j_gene: TRBJ1-4
v_gene: TRBV7-9
abundance: .
CDR3aa: CASSLFKGGDEKLFF
CDR3nt: TGTGCCAGCAGCTTATTTAAGGGCGGGGATGAAAAACTGTTTTTT